Presented here are 6 T cell receptor beta chains from one specimen sequenced in a study of blood T cells in healthy people across ages. A J-beta primer mix and a sample-barcoded 5' primer were used in a second PCR of roughly 6 to 12 cycles. TCRdb analysed the 5' RACE reads with MiXCR anew, one entry per CDR3 protein. The profile shows 600,000 to 900,000 distinct CDR3 sequences, around a quarter of them singletons. The data were also submitted as part of a second study, on T cells of mothers and their children.

The material sequenced was blood. The receptors stem from a boy between 5 and 17 years old in good health.

The V call is TRBV18, the J call TRBJ2-3; D is undetermined. The germline CDR1 and CDR2 sequences are KGHSH and LQKENI. This CDR3 has 13 amino acids. V lost 6 bases, J lost 2 bases, and 9 bases lay in between. CDR3 protein: CASSPANTDTQYF. Here the CDR3 DNA reads TGTGCCAGCTCTCCGGCAAACACAGATACGCAGTATTTT.

The chain couples TRBV6-2 or TRBV6-3 to TRBJ2-5; 9 nucleotides line up with TRBD2. Trimming removed 3 bases from V and 4 bases from J; junction bases left unmatched: 6. The germline gives CDR1 MNHEY, CDR2 SVGEGT. CDR3 size: 15 residues. The CDR3 loop reads CASSYSGGRRETQYF. For the CDR3, the DNA is TGTGCCAGCAGTTATAGCGGGGGCCGACGAGAGACCCAGTACTTC.

The V call is TRBV10-3, the J call TRBJ1-5; D gene uncertain. There are 12 residues in the CDR3. The V gene lost 5 bases and the J gene lost 5 bases, with 7 bases spanning the gap. CDR1 is ENHRY, CDR2 SYGVKD, per germline. The chain's CDR3 is CAISREDQPQHF. DNA of the CDR3: TGTGCCATCAGTCGTGAGGATCAGCCCCAGCATTTT.

This clonotype was seen more than once but under ten times. V gene TRBV24-1 combines with J gene TRBJ2-7; TRBD1 or TRBD2 may be the D gene (6 bases each). The DNA end lines up better with TRBJ2-5; the J call may be wrong. Germline V gives CDR1 KGHDR, CDR2 SFDVKD. This CDR3 contains 21 residues. CDR3 coding DNA: TGTGCCACCAGTGTTCGGGCGGGGACACCAACGGGGAGATTTATGGCAGAGACCCAGTACTTC. This gives the protein CATSVRAGTPTGRFMAETQYF.

This clonotype was seen many times. The chain recombines TRBV6-1 with TRBJ2-2; D assignment may be TRBD1 or TRBD2 (5 bases each). This CDR3 is 14 amino acids long. The germline CDR1 and CDR2 sequences are MNHNS and SASEGT. Trimming removed 6 bases from V and 3 bases from J, with 11 bases in between. CDR3 bases: TGTGCCAGCAGGATCGGGACCTACACCGGGGAGCTGTTTTTT. Translation gives CASRIGTYTGELFF.

The chain joins TRBV6-2 or TRBV6-3 to TRBJ2-3; no definite D call. This CDR3 is built from 11 residues. Trimming stripped 6 bases from V and 6 bases from J, with 7 bases between. Germline CDR1 is MNHEY and CDR2 is SVGEGT. CDR3 sequence reads: CASRAKDTQYF. In nucleotides, the CDR3 is TGTGCCAGCAGGGCCAAGGATACGCAGTATTTT.